A selection of T cell receptor beta chains follows, all from one sample in a study of blood T cell repertoires in COVID-19. TCRdb keeps only in-frame clones here, not all; method: immunoSEQ multiplex PCR. The repertoire holds approximately 220,000 clones, with about 83% as singletons. The sequenced sample consisted of PBMCs or T cells enriched from blood (not recorded which). The receptor set was obtained from a woman aged 45-65 years who had been exposed to COVID-19. The CDR3 runs from the conserved cysteine through the conserved F or W. D genes are given only for firm matches. For some rows the clone size is stated as once, few or many, or as a class when expanded; others skip it.

CDR3 protein: CASSHPRFPDTQYF
CDR3 DNA: TGTGCCAGCAGCCATCCTAGGTTTCCAGATACGCAGTATTTT
J gene: TRBJ2-3
D gene: .
V gene: TRBV3-1/TRBV3-2
clone size: .

CDR3 protein: CSVEEEGGYGYTF
CDR3 DNA: TGCAGCGTTGAAGAAGAGGGCGGCTATGGCTACACCTTC
J gene: TRBJ1-2
D gene: .
V gene: TRBV29-1
clone size: .

CDR3 protein: CASSQDLDREGFSYEQYF
CDR3 DNA: TGTGCCAGCAGCCAAGATCTCGACAGGGAAGGTTTCTCCTACGAGCAGTACTTC
J gene: TRBJ2-7
D gene: TRBD1
V gene: TRBV4-2
clone size: .

CDR3 protein: CASSLAGYTEAFF
CDR3 DNA: TGTGCCAGCAGCTTAGCCGGTTACACTGAAGCTTTCTTT
J gene: TRBJ1-1
D gene: .
V gene: TRBV5-5
clone size: .

CDR3 protein: CASSRTSGGLAETQYF
CDR3 DNA: TGTGCCAGCAGCCGGACTAGCGGGGGTCTGGCGGAGACCCAGTACTTC
J gene: TRBJ2-5
D gene: TRBD2
V gene: TRBV9
clone size: .

CDR3 protein: CASSLMYRTGGNEQYF
CDR3 DNA: TGTGCCAGCAGTTTGATGTATAGGACAGGGGGCAACGAGCAGTACTTC
J gene: TRBJ2-7
D gene: TRBD1
V gene: TRBV27
clone size: .

CDR3 protein: CASSGPGQGTYEQYF
CDR3 DNA: TGTGCCAGCAGTGGCCCCGGACAGGGAACATACGAGCAGTACTTC
J gene: TRBJ2-7
D gene: TRBD1
V gene: TRBV2
clone size: many

CDR3 protein: CASSQAVRGTAFF
CDR3 DNA: TGTGCCAGCAGCCAGGCCGTCAGGGGGACAGCTTTCTTT
J gene: TRBJ1-1
D gene: TRBD1
V gene: TRBV3-1/TRBV3-2
clone size: .

CDR3 protein: CASTLFLLAYYNEQFF
CDR3 DNA: TGCGCCAGCACCCTTTTTTTACTCGCCTACTACAATGAGCAGTTCTTC
J gene: TRBJ2-1
D gene: .
V gene: TRBV23-1
clone size: .

CDR3 protein: CASSLTQTGINYGYTF
CDR3 DNA: TGTGCCAGCTCACTCACCCAGACAGGGATAAACTATGGCTACACCTTC
J gene: TRBJ1-2
D gene: TRBD1
V gene: TRBV18
clone size: .

CDR3 protein: CASTENRGGYTF
CDR3 DNA: TGTGCCAGCACCGAAAACAGGGGCGGCTACACCTTC
J gene: TRBJ1-2
D gene: TRBD1
V gene: TRBV7-9
clone size: .

CDR3 protein: CATSAEGLYGYTF
CDR3 DNA: TGTGCCACCTCGGCGGAGGGCCTCTATGGCTACACCTTC
J gene: TRBJ1-2
D gene: .
V gene: TRBV19
clone size: .

CDR3 protein: CASTEGQGNGYTF
CDR3 DNA: TGCGCCAGCACCGAGGGACAGGGAAATGGCTACACCTTC
J gene: TRBJ1-2
D gene: TRBD1
V gene: TRBV5-1
clone size: .

CDR3 protein: CASSQDRGLGADTQYF
CDR3 DNA: TGTGCCAGCAGTCAGGACAGGGGGCTTGGGGCAGATACGCAGTATTTT
J gene: TRBJ2-3
D gene: TRBD1
V gene: TRBV27
clone size: .

CDR3 protein: CASRQQGARTDTQYF
CDR3 DNA: TGTGCCAGCAGGCAACAGGGGGCAAGAACAGATACGCAGTATTTT
J gene: TRBJ2-3
D gene: TRBD1
V gene: TRBV6-5
clone size: .

CDR3 protein: CASSLATGAVGYTF
CDR3 DNA: TGTGCCAGCAGCTTAGCGACAGGGGCGGTTGGCTACACCTTC
J gene: TRBJ1-2
D gene: TRBD1
V gene: TRBV7-9
clone size: few

CDR3 protein: CSASRTTGGDEQFF
CDR3 DNA: TGCAGTGCAAGTAGGACTACCGGAGGGGATGAGCAGTTCTTC
J gene: TRBJ2-1
D gene: .
V gene: TRBV20-1
clone size: .

CDR3 protein: CASSPRRGRDTEAFF
CDR3 DNA: TGTGCCAGCAGCCCTCGCAGGGGGCGAGACACTGAAGCTTTCTTT
J gene: TRBJ1-1
D gene: TRBD1
V gene: TRBV5-4
clone size: .

CDR3 protein: CASSQPTGGNEQFF
CDR3 DNA: TGTGCCAGCAGCCAGCCGACCGGGGGCAATGAGCAGTTCTTC
J gene: TRBJ2-1
D gene: .
V gene: TRBV3-1/TRBV3-2
clone size: .